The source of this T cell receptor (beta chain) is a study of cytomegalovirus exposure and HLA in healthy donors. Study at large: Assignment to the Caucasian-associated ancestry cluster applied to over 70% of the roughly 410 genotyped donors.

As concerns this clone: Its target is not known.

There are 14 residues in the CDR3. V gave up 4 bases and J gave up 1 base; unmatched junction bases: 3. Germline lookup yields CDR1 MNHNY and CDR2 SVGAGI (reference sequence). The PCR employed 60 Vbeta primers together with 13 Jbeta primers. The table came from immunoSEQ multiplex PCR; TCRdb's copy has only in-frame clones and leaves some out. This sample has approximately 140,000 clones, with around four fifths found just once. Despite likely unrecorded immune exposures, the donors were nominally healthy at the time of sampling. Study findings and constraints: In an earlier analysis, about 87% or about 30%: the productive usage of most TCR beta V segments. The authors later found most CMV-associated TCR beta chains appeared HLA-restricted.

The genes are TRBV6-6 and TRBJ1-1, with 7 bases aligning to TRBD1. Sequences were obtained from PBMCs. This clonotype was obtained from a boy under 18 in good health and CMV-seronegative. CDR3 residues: CASSSQGGNTEAFF. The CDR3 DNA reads TGTGCCAGCAGTTCGCAGGGGGGGAACACTGAAGCTTTCTTT.